These 20 T cell receptor beta chains originate from one sample sequenced in a study of technical replicates of blood from a handful of donors. Method: immunoSEQ multiplex PCR; TCRdb's copy keeps in-frame clones and lacks some. The table records about 74,000 clones, over 90% of them present only once. Sequences were obtained from T cells isolated from PBMCs. The receptors derive from a human donor in good health.

The V gene is TRBV29-1, the J gene TRBJ2-7; 7 bases agree with TRBD1. Germline CDR1 and CDR2: SQVTM and ANQGSEA. With V trimmed by 4 bases and J by 5 bases, 8 bases remained unmatched. CDR3 length: 13 amino acids. The CDR3 DNA follows: TGCAGCGTTGTCCGTGACAGGGACCACGAGCAGTACTTC. Translating it yields CSVVRDRDHEQYF.

V gene TRBV5-5 combines with J gene TRBJ2-3; 9 bases fit TRBD1. Germline V lookup: CDR1 SGHKS, CDR2 YYEKEE (reference sequence). The V and J ends lost 0 bases and 0 bases, in that order; junction bases with no gene match: 2. CDR3 length: 16 amino acids. In nucleotides, the CDR3 is TGTGCCAGCAGCTTGGGGACAGGGGAAAGCACAGATACGCAGTATTTT. Translation: CASSLGTGESTDTQYF.

V is TRBV18 and J is TRBJ1-1, with 8 bases lining up with TRBD1. Trimming at V came to 8 bases and at J to 1 base, leaving 9 bases not matched to a gene. Germline CDR1 is KGHSH and CDR2 is LQKENI. The CDR3 contains 15 residues. As DNA, the CDR3 is TGTGCCAGCACCACGCAGGGGGCTTCGAACACTGAAGCTTTCTTT. Translation: CASTTQGASNTEAFF.

The chain uses TRBV18 and TRBJ1-5; tentative D call: TRBD1 (6 bases). This CDR3 is 15 amino acids long. V was cut by 5 bases and J by 0 bases, with 11 bases left in between. CDR1 KGHSH and CDR2 LQKENI come from the germline V gene. In DNA, the CDR3 is TGTGCCAGCTCATTCCAACAGGGTAGCAATCAGCCCCAGCATTTT. This codes for CASSFQQGSNQPQHF.

This CDR3 reads CASSQRTSGTYEQYF. The CDR3, as DNA: TGTGCCAGCAGCCAACGGACTAGCGGGACCTACGAGCAGTACTTC. J is TRBJ2-7 and V is TRBV14, with 12 bases aligning to TRBD2. This CDR3 contains 15 residues. Germline V gene lookup returns CDR1 SGHDN and CDR2 FVKESK. The V segment lost 2 bases and the J segment 2 bases; nucleotides outside the gene matches: 1.

The chain uses TRBV7-2 and TRBJ1-3, with a tentative D call TRBD1 (5 bases). Trimming stripped 2 bases from V and 3 bases from J, with 11 bases between. This CDR3 is built from 15 residues. Germline V gene data show CDR1 as SGHTA and CDR2 as FQGNSA. The CDR3 is CASSLKGADGNTIYF. In DNA form, the CDR3 reads TGTGCCAGCAGCTTAAAAGGGGCGGATGGAAACACCATATATTTT.

V and J are TRBV27 and TRBJ2-1, with TRBD1 matching 8 bases. The CDR3 contains 14 residues. With V trimmed by 10 bases and J by 5 bases, 10 bases remained unmatched. Germline lookup yields CDR1 MNHEY and CDR2 SMNVEV (reference sequence). The CDR3 loop is CATSAGTGHNEQFF. The CDR3 coding sequence is TGTGCCACCTCAGCCGGGACAGGACACAATGAGCAGTTCTTC.

The V call is TRBV7-3, the J call TRBJ2-7; TRBD1 aligns across 12 bases. CDR1 SGHTA and CDR2 FQGTGA come from the germline V gene. J gave up 2 bases and V 5 bases, and 4 bases lay outside the gene matches. The CDR3 length is 15 residues. The CDR3, as DNA: TGTGCCAGCAGCCCTGGGACAGGGGGCCCCTACGAGCAGTACTTC. Translation gives CASSPGTGGPYEQYF.

CDR3 region: CASSEASGGLFYNEQFF. The CDR3 coding sequence is TGTGCCAGCAGTGAAGCGAGTGGAGGATTGTTCTACAATGAGCAGTTCTTC. The V and J genes are TRBV6-1 and TRBJ2-1; D is possibly TRBD2 (5 bases). The CDR3 spans 17 residues. CDR1 and CDR2 from the germline V gene are MNHNS and SASEGT. Trimming stripped 0 bases from V and 3 bases from J, with 15 bases between.

The chain uses TRBV7-8 and TRBJ2-1; 12 bases map to TRBD2. Germline V gene sequence: CDR1 SGHVS, CDR2 FQNEAQ. The CDR3 length is 15 residues. With V trimmed by 1 base and J by 9 bases, 4 bases remained unmatched. The CDR3 DNA sequence: TGTGCCAGCAGCTTAGGACTAGCGGGAGTAAGTGAGCAGTTCTTC. Translating gives CASSLGLAGVSEQFF.

The chain recombines TRBV19 with TRBJ1-5; no clear D gene. V lost 8 bases, J lost 1 base, and 12 bases lay in between. CDR1 and CDR2 (germline): LNHDA, SQIVND (reference sequence). The CDR3 is 14 amino acids. The CDR3 loop reads CASSSDSSNQPQHF. The DNA for the CDR3 is TGTGCCAGTTCCTCGGACTCGAGCAATCAGCCCCAGCATTTT.

This clone has a single count. The chain links TRBV4-2 to TRBJ2-5, with D possibly being TRBD2 (5 bases). Germline V gene data show CDR1 as LGHNA and CDR2 as YNFKEQ. Trimming left V 4 bases short and J 4 bases short, with 13 bases between. CDR3 length: 14 amino acids. This CDR3 reads CASSRRGLGETQYF. The CDR3, as DNA: TGTGCCAGCAGCCGGCGAGGGCTAGGAGAGACCCAGTACTTC.

CDR3 protein: CASSDLSSYNEQFF. In DNA, the CDR3 is TGTGCCAGCTCGGACTTAAGCTCCTACAATGAGCAGTTCTTC. The chain has TRBV6-1 and TRBJ2-1; possible D gene TRBD2, 5 bases. Trimming stripped 8 bases from V and 0 bases from J, with 11 bases between. There are 14 residues in the CDR3. Germline values: CDR1 MNHNS, CDR2 SASEGT.

The chain carries TRBV5-1 and TRBJ1-2; a weak D match, TRBD1 (5 bases). Between the trimmed V and J ends, which lost 0 bases and 8 bases, there was a span of 8 bases. Germline V gives CDR1 SGHRS, CDR2 YFSETQ. The CDR3 is 12 amino acids. The CDR3 coding sequence is TGCGCCAGCAGCTTGGCGGGGGACGGCTACACCTTC. Amino acid sequence: CASSLAGDGYTF.

The V call is TRBV19, the J call TRBJ2-1, with D possibly matching TRBD2 (5 bases). Germline-derived CDR1 and CDR2 are LNHDA and SQIVND (reference sequence). V was trimmed by 6 bases and J by 4 bases, leaving 16 bases between them. CDR3 length: 15 residues. The CDR3 DNA reads TGTGCCAGTAGCGCCTCGGAGGAACCTTACAATGAGCAGTTCTTC. This encodes CASSASEEPYNEQFF.

V is TRBV5-1 and J is TRBJ1-3, with a possible D match to TRBD1 (6 bases). Germline CDR1 reads SGHRS; CDR2 reads YFSETQ. V was shortened by 4 bases and J by 4 bases, with 15 bases between the two germline ends. This CDR3 comprises 15 residues. The CDR3 loop reads CASSRPDRRGNTIYF. The CDR3 nucleotides are TGCGCCAGCAGCCGTCCGGACAGAAGAGGAAACACCATATATTTT.

This chain uses TRBV6-6 with TRBJ1-1; TRBD1 matches at 9 bases. Trimming at V came to 0 bases and at J to 5 bases, leaving 4 bases not matched to a gene. The CDR3 has 15 amino acids. Germline values: CDR1 MNHNY, CDR2 SVGAGI (reference sequence). CDR3 loop: CASSYSRTGETEAFF. The CDR3 nucleotides are TGTGCCAGCAGTTACTCGAGGACAGGGGAGACTGAAGCTTTCTTT.

The genes are TRBV30 and TRBJ1-1; D remains ambiguous. The CDR3 has 10 amino acids. The germline CDR1 and CDR2 sequences are GTSNPN and SVGIG (reference sequence). Trimming stripped 5 bases from V and 7 bases from J, with 8 bases between. The CDR3 DNA is TGTGCCTGGTTTATTAATGAAGCTTTCTTT. Encoded protein: CAWFINEAFF.

The chain uses TRBV12-5 and TRBJ1-1, with TRBD1 as a possible D gene (5 bases). V was pared by 0 bases and J by 2 bases, with 19 bases between. From germline, CDR1 is LGHNT and CDR2 FRNRAP. The length of the CDR3 is 18 residues. The CDR3 is CASGLVLGRANSNTEAFF. CDR3 DNA: TGTGCTAGTGGTTTGGTACTTGGCAGGGCGAATTCAAACACTGAAGCTTTCTTT.

The chain recombines TRBV9 with TRBJ2-2, with D unclear. Germline CDR1 is SGDLS and CDR2 is YYNGEE. CDR3 size: 16 residues. Deletions cut 4 bases from V and 1 base from J, with 14 bases between. This CDR3 is CASSSPAGRNTGELFF. The CDR3 region has the DNA TGTGCCAGCAGCTCCCCCGCAGGAAGGAACACCGGGGAGCTGTTTTTT.